In its sample, the clone carrying this T cell receptor (beta chain) was seen once. Per germline, CDR1 MDHEN and CDR2 SYDVKM. CDR3 length: 16 residues. V was trimmed by 6 bases and J by 6 bases, leaving 18 bases between them. As handled by the study authors: Estimated nucleated cell counts came from reference gene primer amplification. Generated by immunoSEQ multiplex PCR, the TCRdb table keeps only in-frame clones and is missing some. V, J and clone size reflect that table, while D and trimming were determined from the DNA. The sample carries around 320,000 clones, around 87% recorded once. The sample is drawn from a study of blood T cell repertoires in COVID-19. Study-level information: Sample material is recorded as cDNA or gDNA derived from T cells, B-cell-depleted T cells, or PBMCs.

Specimen: peripheral blood. The rearrangement joins TRBV28 to TRBJ1-6; tentative D call: TRBD1 (5 bases). The sequence derives from a man aged 18-30 years with active or convalescent COVID-19. DNA for the CDR3: TGTGCCAGCAGGCCGCTACGTGACAGCCTTAATTCACCCCTCCACTTT. This gives the protein CASRPLRDSLNSPLHF.